This is a list of T cell receptor beta chains from one sample in a study of siplizumab effects on memory and regulatory T cells. Data came from immunoSEQ multiplex PCR; TCRdb stores just in-frame clones and leaves some out. The sample carries 100,000 or so clones, roughly nine tenths recorded once. Material for sequencing was Tregs sorted from blood. The receptors come from a human donor in good health. The CDR3 runs from the conserved cysteine through the conserved F or W. Each record gives: J gene, V gene, CDR3 protein.

j_gene: TRBJ2-7
v_gene: TRBV5-4
CDR3aa: CASRDRLAGAKEQYF

j_gene: TRBJ1-2
v_gene: TRBV9
CDR3aa: CASSGQGQANYGYTF

j_gene: TRBJ1-4
v_gene: TRBV7-9
CDR3aa: CASSLAGSLPEKLFF

j_gene: TRBJ2-5
v_gene: TRBV27
CDR3aa: CASSLTSGMLETQYF

j_gene: TRBJ1-1
v_gene: TRBV11-3
CDR3aa: CASSAGTGGTEAFF

j_gene: TRBJ1-5
v_gene: TRBV7-2
CDR3aa: CASSLGVGQPQHF

j_gene: TRBJ2-7
v_gene: TRBV30
CDR3aa: CAWSETVYYEQYF

j_gene: TRBJ2-7
v_gene: TRBV7-2
CDR3aa: CASSRGTSGRAGDEQYF

j_gene: TRBJ1-6
v_gene: TRBV27
CDR3aa: CASSLRTGTAYNSPLHF

j_gene: TRBJ1-1
v_gene: TRBV29-1
CDR3aa: CSVASSLEAFF

j_gene: TRBJ2-7
v_gene: TRBV5-8
CDR3aa: CASSQQLGLAGVRYEQYF

j_gene: TRBJ2-5
v_gene: TRBV14
CDR3aa: CASSRGGRKEETQYF

j_gene: TRBJ2-7
v_gene: TRBV2
CDR3aa: CASSTQIAYEQYF

j_gene: TRBJ1-5
v_gene: TRBV6-5
CDR3aa: CASSSTGTGGNQPQHF

j_gene: TRBJ2-7
v_gene: TRBV6-1
CDR3aa: CASSVQGAYEQYF

j_gene: TRBJ2-6
v_gene: TRBV11-2
CDR3aa: CASSLGGVSGANVLTF